The 18 T cell receptor beta chains listed next were all sequenced from one sample in a study of T cell responses to AZD1222 COVID-19 vaccine. The table came from immunoSEQ multiplex PCR; TCRdb's copy has only in-frame clones and leaves some out. The sample lists tens of thousands of clones, approximately 87% seen once, with roughly 12% in the top ten. This specimen consisted of peripheral blood, obtained 28 days after the second AZD1222 dose. Receptors originate from an adult who received the AZD1222 COVID-19 vaccine.

This sequence joins TRBV5-6 and TRBJ2-3; D is undetermined. Germline values: CDR1 SGHDT, CDR2 YYEEEE. V was trimmed by 1 base and J by 6 bases, leaving 3 bases between them. The CDR3 is made up of 11 amino acids. The CDR3 DNA reads as TGTGCCAGCAGCTTGACGGATACGCAGTATTTT. Protein product: CASSLTDTQYF.

This clone was seen more than once but under ten times. This sequence joins TRBV5-1 and TRBJ1-1; TRBD1 is a possible D gene (5 bases). Trimming cost V 0 bases and J 3 bases, with 12 bases left between them. Per germline, CDR1 SGHRS and CDR2 YFSETQ. CDR3 length equals 15 residues. Here the CDR3 DNA reads TGCGCCAGCAGCTTGGCCCAGCTGGGGGACACTGAAGCTTTCTTT. Translation gives CASSLAQLGDTEAFF.

The chain combines TRBV11-3 with TRBJ2-1; D may be TRBD2 (6 bases). The germline V gene has CDR1 SGHNT and CDR2 YENEEA. The V gene lost 5 bases and the J gene lost 3 bases, with 14 bases spanning the gap. The CDR3 is 15 amino acids. CDR3 residues: CASSGGAAYYNEQFF. In nucleotides, the CDR3 is TGTGCCAGCAGCGGCGGGGCAGCCTACTACAATGAGCAGTTCTTC.

The genes are TRBV6-2 or TRBV6-3 and TRBJ2-7, with no clear D. The germline V gene encodes CDR1 MNHEY and CDR2 SVGEGT. This CDR3 contains 12 residues. Trimming left V 6 bases short and J 0 bases short, with 6 bases between. The chain's CDR3 is CASSASSYEQYF. The CDR3 DNA follows: TGTGCCAGCAGCGCTAGCTCCTACGAGCAGTACTTC.

The V call is TRBV7-3, the J call TRBJ2-2, with a tentative D call TRBD1 (6 bases). The CDR3 spans 15 residues. Trimming stripped 6 bases from V and 5 bases from J, with 16 bases between. Germline lookup yields CDR1 SGHTA and CDR2 FQGTGA. CDR3 bases: TGTGCCAGCAGTTCAGCAGGGGCTGGAACCGGGGAGCTGTTTTTT. Translated, it gives CASSSAGAGTGELFF.

DNA of the CDR3: TGTGCCAGCAGCGCTGGACAGGTGGGGTACACTGAAGCTTTCTTT. It translates to CASSAGQVGYTEAFF. The rearrangement links TRBV7-9 to TRBJ1-1, with 7 bases aligning to TRBD1. Per the germline V gene, CDR1 is SEHNR and CDR2 is FQNEAQ (reference sequence). This CDR3 comprises 15 residues. Losses at the gene ends were 5 bases for V and 3 bases for J; bases not matched to a gene: 9.

This chain links TRBV24-1 with TRBJ1-2; possible D gene TRBD1, 6 bases. CDR1 is KGHDR and CDR2 is SFDVKD in the germline V gene. V lost 0 bases and J 0 bases, leaving 13 bases between the germline ends. The CDR3 runs 17 residues. CDR3 residues: CATSDLKVRGANYGYTF. The CDR3 coding sequence is TGTGCCACCAGTGATTTGAAGGTAAGGGGGGCTAACTATGGCTACACCTTC.

The chain is built from TRBV7-3 and TRBJ2-1, with D possibly TRBD2 on 5 matching bases. V lost 3 bases to trimming and J lost 8 bases, with 14 bases between them. Germline V gene lookup returns CDR1 SGHTA and CDR2 FQGTGA. The CDR3 runs to 14 residues. The CDR3 protein is CASSLSGSVDEQFF. The CDR3 DNA follows: TGTGCCAGCAGCTTGAGCGGTTCAGTCGATGAGCAGTTCTTC.

V and J are TRBV6-1 and TRBJ1-2; D ambiguous. CDR1 and CDR2 from the germline V gene are MNHNS and SASEGT. V dropped 2 bases and J dropped 2 bases, with 9 bases sitting between them. The CDR3 loop spans 14 amino acids. This chain's CDR3 is CASSEPYGNYGYTF. CDR3 DNA: TGTGCCAGCAGTGAACCGTACGGCAACTATGGCTACACCTTC.

Only one count was recorded for this clone. This chain links TRBV18 with TRBJ1-2, with 10 nucleotides matching TRBD1. This CDR3 is 13 amino acids long. Germline V gene sequence: CDR1 KGHSH, CDR2 LQKENI. V was clipped by 2 bases and J by 6 bases; unmatched bases: 0. The CDR3 coding sequence is TGTGCCAGCTCACCAGACAGGGGGCATGGCTACACCTTC. Its protein is CASSPDRGHGYTF.

This rearrangement joins TRBV6-5 to TRBJ1-6, with D perhaps TRBD1 (6 bases). The germline V gene has CDR1 MNHEY and CDR2 SVGAGI. V was pared by 3 bases and J by 7 bases, with 16 bases between. This CDR3 has 16 amino acids. DNA of the CDR3: TGTGCCAGCAGTTATTTCCGACAGGCCCGAAATTCACCCCTCCACTTT. It specifies CASSYFRQARNSPLHF.

The chain combines TRBV25-1 with TRBJ2-4, with D uncertain. Between the trimmed V and J ends, which lost 4 bases and 1 base, there was a span of 8 bases. The CDR3 consists of 14 residues. Germline V gene sequence: CDR1 MGHDK, CDR2 SYGVNS. CDR3 protein: CASSVFGAKNIQYF. The CDR3, as DNA: TGTGCCAGCAGTGTCTTTGGGGCCAAAAACATTCAGTACTTC.

The gene calls are TRBV13 and TRBJ1-1; D is unclear. Trimming cost V 1 base and J 7 bases, with 4 bases left between them. Germline CDR1 reads PRHDT; CDR2 reads FYEKMQ (reference sequence). The CDR3 spans 11 residues. CDR3 nucleotide sequence: TGTGCCAGCAGCTTAGTTCTTGAAGCTTTCTTT. Translation: CASSLVLEAFF.

The CDR3 DNA is TGTGCCAGCTCACCATCACTAGCGGGGGGGCCCGGCACAGATACGCAGTATTTT. Protein sequence: CASSPSLAGGPGTDTQYF. The V call is TRBV18, the J call TRBJ2-3; 13 bases match TRBD2. Germline CDR1 reads KGHSH; CDR2 reads LQKENI. The ends lost 2 bases at V and 1 base at J; junction bases unmatched: 6. This CDR3 is built from 18 residues.

The V call is TRBV28, the J call TRBJ1-1, with 7 bases that match TRBD1. The CDR3 is 15 residues long. Germline CDR1 and CDR2: MDHEN and SYDVKM. After removal of 9 bases from V and 7 bases from J, the junction contained 17 bases not matched to a gene. CDR3 in amino acids: CASHAGGGLVGEAFF. In DNA form, the CDR3 reads TGTGCCAGTCACGCGGGAGGGGGCCTCGTTGGTGAAGCTTTCTTT.

The rearrangement joins TRBV6-5 to TRBJ2-5; 9 bases line up with TRBD2. V shed 0 bases and J 5 bases; nucleotides not matched to a gene: 7. This CDR3 has 16 amino acids. In germline, CDR1 is MNHEY, CDR2 SVGAGI. The CDR3, as DNA: TGTGCCAGCAGTTACTCTTTAGGCGGGGGGGCGGAGACCCAGTACTTC. This encodes CASSYSLGGGAETQYF.

V gene TRBV6-2 or TRBV6-3 combines with J gene TRBJ1-1; D unresolved. V shed 0 bases and J shed 3 bases, with 5 bases lying between them. Per the germline V gene, CDR1 is MNHEY and CDR2 is SVGEGT. This CDR3 is built from 13 residues. CDR3 nucleotides: TGTGCCAGCAGTTACTCGTGGGACACTGAAGCTTTCTTT. Protein: CASSYSWDTEAFF.

This sequence joins TRBV7-2 and TRBJ2-3; D possibly uses TRBD1 or TRBD2 (5 bases each). This CDR3 is 15 amino acids long. V was cut by 2 bases and J by 3 bases, with 12 bases left in between. Per the germline V gene, CDR1 is SGHTA and CDR2 is FQGNSA. The CDR3 is CASSLFGAVTDTQYF. In nucleotides, the CDR3 is TGTGCCAGCAGCTTATTCGGGGCCGTGACAGATACGCAGTATTTT.